A selection of T cell receptor beta chains follows, all from one sample in a study of T-cell reconstitution after alpha-beta-depleted transplantation in children. TCRdb re-called the PCR reads through MiXCR, storing one row per CDR3 protein. There are around 100,000 distinct CDR3 sequences in the sample; around 6.1% occur only once, and about 6.1% lies in the top ten. The material was PBMCs, mostly from graft donor cells, obtained 60 days after TCRalphabeta/CD19-depleted stem cell transplant. These receptors were obtained from a female patient between 2 and 15 years old who had a stem cell transplant for Fanconi anemia, so the T cells may come from the graft donor. CDR3s include the opening cysteine and the closing phenylalanine or tryptophan. Each record gives: clone size, J gene, V gene, D gene, CDR3 protein, CDR3 DNA. D genes are given only for firm matches. Some rows have no size entry. The others give once, few or many, or a class for an expanded clone.

. TRBJ2-5 TRBV12-3/TRBV12-4 TRBD2 CASSLARSGRARETQYF TGTGCCAGCAGTTTGGCTCGAAGCGGGAGGGCCCGGGAGACCCAGTACTTC
. TRBJ2-5 TRBV28 TRBD1 CASSFPGQLVRYQETQYF TGTGCCAGCAGTTTTCCGGGACAGTTGGTGCGGTACCAAGAGACCCAGTACTTC
many TRBJ2-1 TRBV9 TRBD2 CASSVEAGLAGGPYNEQFF TGTGCCAGCAGCGTAGAGGCGGGACTAGCGGGAGGGCCCTACAATGAGCAGTTCTTC
. TRBJ1-1 TRBV20-1 . CSARPGPTYTEAFF TGCAGTGCTAGACCTGGACCGACGTACACTGAAGCTTTCTTT
many TRBJ2-3 TRBV20-1 . CSASRDFSTDTQYF TGCAGTGCTAGTCGGGACTTCTCCACAGATACGCAGTATTTT
many TRBJ2-4 TRBV12-3/TRBV12-4 TRBD1 CASSPARDRVSKNIQYF TGTGCCAGCAGTCCGGCCCGGGACAGGGTTTCCAAAAACATTCAGTACTTC
few TRBJ2-3 TRBV24-1 . CATSDWSTDTQYF TGTGCCACCAGTGATTGGTCCACAGATACGCAGTATTTT
many TRBJ2-3 TRBV27 . CASSNPRVTDTQYF TGTGCCAGCAGTAACCCGAGGGTGACAGATACGCAGTATTTT
few TRBJ2-3 TRBV5-1 TRBD2 CASSLPLAGGTDTQYF TGCGCCAGCAGCTTGCCGTTAGCGGGAGGTACAGATACGCAGTATTTT
many TRBJ2-5 TRBV6-5 TRBD1 CASSWTGGVGYQETQYF TGTGCCAGCAGTTGGACAGGGGGCGTCGGGTACCAAGAGACCCAGTACTTC
many TRBJ2-1 TRBV6-4 . CASSDSSHNEQFF TGTGCCAGCAGTGACTCTTCCCACAATGAGCAGTTCTTC
few TRBJ1-5 TRBV19 . CASSMVSQPQHF TGTGCCAGTAGTATGGTTAGTCAGCCCCAGCATTTT
few TRBJ2-7 TRBV20-1 TRBD1 CSARDRGQFYEQYF TGCAGTGCTAGAGATAGGGGACAGTTCTACGAGCAGTACTTC
few TRBJ2-1 TRBV19 . CASTPVFGAYNEQFF TGTGCCAGTACCCCCGTGTTCGGCGCTTACAATGAGCAGTTCTTC
few TRBJ1-4 TRBV11-2 . CASSSRGRTVGEKLFF TGTGCCAGCAGCTCAAGAGGGCGGACTGTGGGGGAAAAACTGTTTTTT
many TRBJ1-1 TRBV7-9 TRBD1 CASSLGPTGYTEAFF TGTGCCAGCAGCTTAGGACCGACAGGGTACACTGAAGCTTTCTTT
. TRBJ1-4 TRBV5-1 TRBD1 CASSSTGTGPSEKLFF TGCGCCAGCAGCTCAACCGGGACAGGGCCGAGTGAAAAACTGTTTTTT
many TRBJ2-7 TRBV10-3 . CAISEYREQYF TGTGCCATCAGTGAGTATAGGGAGCAGTACTTC
many TRBJ2-7 TRBV7-2 TRBD2 CASSVVGLATYEQYF TGTGCCAGCAGCGTCGTCGGACTAGCGACCTACGAGCAGTACTTC
many TRBJ2-5 TRBV5-1 TRBD2 CASSLVSGLAGDQETQYF TGCGCCAGCAGCTTGGTTTCTGGTCTAGCGGGGGACCAAGAGACCCAGTACTTC
many TRBJ2-2 TRBV5-1 . CASSRDGSNTGELFF TGCGCCAGCAGTCGGGACGGATCGAACACCGGGGAGCTGTTTTTT
. TRBJ2-1 TRBV10-3 . CAISVLDEQFF TGTGCCATCAGTGTTTTAGACGAGCAGTTCTTC
few TRBJ2-5 TRBV5-1 . CASRLWETQYF TGCGCCAGCAGACTGTGGGAGACCCAGTACTTC
many TRBJ2-2 TRBV20-1 TRBD2 CSASLYGLAGARTGELFF TGCAGTGCTAGTCTTTATGGACTAGCGGGAGCTCGGACCGGGGAGCTGTTTTTT
. TRBJ1-1 TRBV18 . CASSPLRATTTEAFF TGTGCCAGCTCACCACTTAGGGCTACGACCACTGAAGCTTTCTTT
many TRBJ1-2 TRBV2 . CASTVSGLTNYGYTF TGTGCCAGCACGGTTTCAGGGCTCACTAACTATGGCTACACCTTC
few TRBJ2-2 TRBV10-3 TRBD1 CAIRIQGANGELFF TGTGCCATCAGAATACAGGGGGCGAACGGGGAGCTGTTTTTT
many TRBJ1-1 TRBV20-1 . CSARATWGEQNTEAFF TGCAGTGCTAGAGCCACGTGGGGAGAGCAGAACACTGAAGCTTTCTTT